Shown below are 3 T cell receptor beta chains from a single sample sequenced in a study of vaccination effects on CD4 cells after COVID-19. No antigen is known for these receptors. Expansion with viral peptide pools was applied to antigen-specific CD4+ T cells by the ViraFEST assay prior to sequencing. Cultured cells yielded isolated CD4+ T cells after around 9 days. Using immunoSEQ multiplex PCR, the repertoire was profiled, and TCRdb retains in-frame clones only, with some absent. The data hold 45,000 to 65,000 clones, with 65% to 90% observed a single time. The sequences come from CD4+ T cells from PBMCs cultured with HCoV-229E spike peptides, collected before COVID-19 vaccination. The receptor set was obtained from a human donor who received a COVID-19 vaccine.

The CDR3 is CASSGIAGVADTQYF. DNA of the CDR3: TGTGCCAGCAGCGGGATAGCGGGGGTGGCAGATACGCAGTATTTT. This rearrangement joins TRBV9 to TRBJ2-3; TRBD2 matches at 9 bases. The CDR3 has 15 residues. With V trimmed by 3 bases and J by 4 bases, 6 bases remained unmatched. Germline V gene lookup returns CDR1 SGDLS and CDR2 YYNGEE.

The count of this clone is one. The rearrangement joins TRBV10-2 to TRBJ1-2, with D unclear. V shed 7 bases and J shed 6 bases, with 12 bases lying between them. Germline V gene data show CDR1 as WSHSY and CDR2 as SAAADI. The CDR3 runs to 12 residues. The CDR3 coding sequence is TGCGCCAGCACCCGAACCGGCGATGGCTACACCTTC. Protein sequence: CASTRTGDGYTF.

This clone was counted only a few times. The CDR3 region has the DNA TGTGCCACCAGTGACCCGGGGCCACAGGGAGGCAATCAGCCCCAGCATTTT. Amino acids: CATSDPGPQGGNQPQHF. The rearrangement joins TRBV24-1 to TRBJ1-5; a possible D gene is TRBD1 (6 bases). Looked up from germline, CDR1 is KGHDR and CDR2 is SFDVKD. The CDR3 sequence is 17 residues long. Trimming removed 4 bases at V and 2 bases at J, with 17 bases between.